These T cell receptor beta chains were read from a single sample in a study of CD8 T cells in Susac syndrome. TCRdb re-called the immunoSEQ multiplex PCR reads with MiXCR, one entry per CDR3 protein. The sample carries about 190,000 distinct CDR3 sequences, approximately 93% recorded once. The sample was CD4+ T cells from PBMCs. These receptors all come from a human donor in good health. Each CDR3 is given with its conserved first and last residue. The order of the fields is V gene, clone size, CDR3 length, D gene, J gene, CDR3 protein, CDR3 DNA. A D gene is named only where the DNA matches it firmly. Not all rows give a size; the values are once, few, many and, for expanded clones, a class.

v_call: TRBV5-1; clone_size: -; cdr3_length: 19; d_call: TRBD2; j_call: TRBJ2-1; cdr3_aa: CASSYQGIAGGPTYNEQFF; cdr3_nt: TGCGCCAGCAGCTATCAGGGAATAGCGGGGGGGCCGACCTACAATGAGCAGTTCTTC
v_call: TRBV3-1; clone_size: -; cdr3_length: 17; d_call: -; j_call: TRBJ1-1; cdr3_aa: CASSHLTSDRPNTEAFF; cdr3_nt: TGTGCCAGCAGCCATCTGACGTCCGACAGGCCCAACACTGAAGCTTTCTTT
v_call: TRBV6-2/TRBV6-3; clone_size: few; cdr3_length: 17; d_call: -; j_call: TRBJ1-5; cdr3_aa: CASSYPPGVLVVQPQHF; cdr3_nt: TGTGCCAGCAGTTACCCGCCTGGAGTTCTGGTAGTTCAGCCCCAGCATTTT
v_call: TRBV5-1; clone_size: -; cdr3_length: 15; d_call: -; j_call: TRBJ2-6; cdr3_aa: CASSNTGSGANVLTF; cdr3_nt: TGCGCCAGCAGTAATACAGGGTCTGGGGCCAACGTCCTGACTTTC
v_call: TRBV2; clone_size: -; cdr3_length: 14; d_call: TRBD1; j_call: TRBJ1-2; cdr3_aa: CASSPTGGGYGYTF; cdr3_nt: TGTGCCAGCAGTCCGACAGGGGGAGGCTATGGCTACACCTTC
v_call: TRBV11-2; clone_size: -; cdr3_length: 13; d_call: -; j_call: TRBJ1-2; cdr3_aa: CASSLDPGDGYTF; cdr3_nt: TGTGCCAGCAGCTTAGATCCGGGGGACGGCTACACCTTC
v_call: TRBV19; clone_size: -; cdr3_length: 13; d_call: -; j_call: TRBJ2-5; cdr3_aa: CASSNSLQETQYF; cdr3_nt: TGTGCCAGTAGTAACAGCCTCCAAGAGACCCAGTACTTC
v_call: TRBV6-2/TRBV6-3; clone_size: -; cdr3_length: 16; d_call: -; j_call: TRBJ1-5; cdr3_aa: CASSYSTRAGNQPQHF; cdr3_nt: TGTGCCAGCAGTTACTCGACCAGGGCGGGCAATCAGCCCCAGCATTTT
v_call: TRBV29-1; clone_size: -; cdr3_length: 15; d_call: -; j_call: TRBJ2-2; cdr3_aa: CSVDSSGRQGGELFF; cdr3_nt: TGCAGCGTTGATTCCTCAGGGCGGCAAGGCGGGGAGCTGTTTTTT
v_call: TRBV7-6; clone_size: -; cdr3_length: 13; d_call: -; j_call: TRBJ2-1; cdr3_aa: CASSMDSTVAQFF; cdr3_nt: TGTGCCAGCAGCATGGACTCGACGGTCGCTCAGTTCTTC
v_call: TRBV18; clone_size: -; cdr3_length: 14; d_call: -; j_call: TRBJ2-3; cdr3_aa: CASLSTLSTDTQYF; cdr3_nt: TGTGCCAGCTTGTCGACACTGAGCACAGATACGCAGTATTTT
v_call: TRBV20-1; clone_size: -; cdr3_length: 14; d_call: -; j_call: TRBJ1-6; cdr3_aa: CSARDQGSESPLHF; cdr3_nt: TGCAGTGCTAGAGATCAGGGATCAGAGTCACCCCTCCACTTT
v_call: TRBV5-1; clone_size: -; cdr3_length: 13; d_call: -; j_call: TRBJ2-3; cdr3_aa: CASMRGGTDTQYF; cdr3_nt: TGCGCCAGCATGCGGGGCGGCACAGATACGCAGTATTTT
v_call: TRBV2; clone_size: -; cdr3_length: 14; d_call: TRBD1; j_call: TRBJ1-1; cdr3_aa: CARGTGGAVTEAFF; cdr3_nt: TGTGCCAGAGGGACAGGGGGCGCGGTCACTGAAGCTTTCTTT
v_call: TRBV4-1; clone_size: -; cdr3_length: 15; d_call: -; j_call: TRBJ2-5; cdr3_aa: CASSQGGGMRETQYF; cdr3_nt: TGCGCCAGCAGCCAAGGTGGAGGAATGAGAGAGACCCAGTACTTC
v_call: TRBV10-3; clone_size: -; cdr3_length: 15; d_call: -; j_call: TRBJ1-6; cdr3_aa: CAIRVELSKNSPLHF; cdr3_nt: TGTGCCATCAGGGTGGAACTCTCAAAGAATTCACCCCTCCACTTT
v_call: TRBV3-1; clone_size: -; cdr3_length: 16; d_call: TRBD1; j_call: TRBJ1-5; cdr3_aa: CASSQGDRGKDQPQHF; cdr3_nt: TGTGCCAGCAGCCAAGGGGACAGGGGTAAGGATCAGCCCCAGCATTTT
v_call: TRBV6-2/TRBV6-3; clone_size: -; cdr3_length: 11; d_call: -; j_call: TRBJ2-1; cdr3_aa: CASSDLDEQFF; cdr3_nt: TGTGCCAGCAGTGACTTAGATGAGCAGTTCTTC
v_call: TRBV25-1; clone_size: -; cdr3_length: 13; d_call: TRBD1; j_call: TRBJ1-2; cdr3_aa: CASSERQGHGYTF; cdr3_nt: TGTGCCAGCAGTGAACGACAGGGTCATGGCTACACCTTC
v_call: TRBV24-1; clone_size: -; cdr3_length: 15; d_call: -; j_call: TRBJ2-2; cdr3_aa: CATSAPGLNTGELFF; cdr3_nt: TGTGCCACCAGTGCCCCGGGGCTGAACACCGGGGAGCTGTTTTTT
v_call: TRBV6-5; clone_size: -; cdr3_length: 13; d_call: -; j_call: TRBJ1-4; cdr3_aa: CASRRTENEKLFF; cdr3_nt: TGTGCCAGCAGGCGGACAGAGAATGAAAAACTGTTTTTT
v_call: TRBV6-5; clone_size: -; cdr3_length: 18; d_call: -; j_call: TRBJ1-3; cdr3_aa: CASSYSAQQDPSGNTIYF; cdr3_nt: TGTGCCAGCAGTTACTCGGCGCAGCAGGACCCCTCTGGAAACACCATATATTTT
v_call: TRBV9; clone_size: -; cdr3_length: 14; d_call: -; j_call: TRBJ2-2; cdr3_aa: CASSVRPNTGELFF; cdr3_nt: TGTGCCAGCAGCGTTCGACCGAACACCGGGGAGCTGTTTTTT
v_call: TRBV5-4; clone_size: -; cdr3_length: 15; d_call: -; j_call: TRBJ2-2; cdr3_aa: CASSLEGLRNGELFF; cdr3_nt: TGTGCCAGCAGCTTGGAGGGGCTACGGAACGGGGAGCTGTTTTTT
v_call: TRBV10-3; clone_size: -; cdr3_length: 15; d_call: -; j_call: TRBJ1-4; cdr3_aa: CAISREAFSGEKLFF; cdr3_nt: TGTGCCATCAGCCGCGAGGCATTTTCAGGCGAAAAACTGTTTTTT
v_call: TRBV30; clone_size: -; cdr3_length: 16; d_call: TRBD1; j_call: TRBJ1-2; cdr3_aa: CAWSVNRGEGYYGYTF; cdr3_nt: TGTGCCTGGAGTGTAAACAGGGGTGAAGGATACTATGGCTACACCTTC
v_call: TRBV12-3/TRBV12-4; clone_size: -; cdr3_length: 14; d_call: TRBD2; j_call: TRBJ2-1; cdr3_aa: CASSLGGGLVEQFF; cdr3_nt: TGTGCCAGCAGTTTAGGCGGGGGGCTGGTGGAGCAGTTCTTC
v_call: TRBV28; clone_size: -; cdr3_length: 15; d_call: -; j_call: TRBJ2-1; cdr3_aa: CATIPWTAMNGEQFF; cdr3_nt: TGTGCCACAATACCGTGGACCGCGATGAATGGGGAGCAGTTCTTC
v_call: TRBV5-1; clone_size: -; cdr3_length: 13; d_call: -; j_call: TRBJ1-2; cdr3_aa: CASSSADYYGYTF; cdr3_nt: TGCGCCAGCAGCTCGGCAGATTATTATGGCTACACCTTC
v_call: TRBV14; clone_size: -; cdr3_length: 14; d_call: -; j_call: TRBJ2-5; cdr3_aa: CASSQVGAIGTQYF; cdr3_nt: TGTGCCAGCAGCCAAGTAGGGGCGATTGGGACCCAGTACTTC
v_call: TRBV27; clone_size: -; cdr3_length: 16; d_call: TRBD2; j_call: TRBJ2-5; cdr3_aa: CASSLFPGGYQETQYF; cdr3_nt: TGTGCCAGCAGTTTATTCCCGGGAGGGTACCAAGAGACCCAGTACTTC
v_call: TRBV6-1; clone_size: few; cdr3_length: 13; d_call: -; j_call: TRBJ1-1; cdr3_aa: CASSYDSNTEAFF; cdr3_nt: TGTGCCAGCAGCTACGACAGCAACACTGAAGCTTTCTTT
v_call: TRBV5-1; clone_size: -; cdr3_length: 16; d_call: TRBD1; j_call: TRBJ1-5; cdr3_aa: CASSLAGGQGVGPQHF; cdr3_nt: TGCGCCAGCAGCTTGGCCGGAGGACAGGGCGTAGGGCCCCAGCATTTT
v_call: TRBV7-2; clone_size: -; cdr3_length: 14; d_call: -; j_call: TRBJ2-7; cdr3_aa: CASSLDALNYEQYF; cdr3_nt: TGTGCCAGCAGCTTAGATGCACTTAACTACGAGCAGTACTTC
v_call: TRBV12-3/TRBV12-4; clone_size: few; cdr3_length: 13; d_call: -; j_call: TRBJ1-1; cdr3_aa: CASSLEGWTEAFF; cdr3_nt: TGTGCCAGCAGTTTAGAGGGGTGGACTGAAGCTTTCTTT
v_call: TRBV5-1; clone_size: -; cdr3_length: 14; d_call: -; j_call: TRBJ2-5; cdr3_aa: CASSYRRPQETQYF; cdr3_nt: TGCGCCAGCAGCTACAGGAGACCTCAAGAGACCCAGTACTTC
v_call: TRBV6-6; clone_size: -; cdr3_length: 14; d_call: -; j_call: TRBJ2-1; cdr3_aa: CASSYRAVRDEQFF; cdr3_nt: TGTGCCAGCAGCTACAGGGCGGTGAGGGATGAGCAGTTCTTC
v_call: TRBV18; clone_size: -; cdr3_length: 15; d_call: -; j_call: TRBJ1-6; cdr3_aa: CASSSGTPSDSPLHF; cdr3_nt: TGTGCCAGCTCCTCCGGGACCCCCTCGGATTCACCCCTCCACTTT
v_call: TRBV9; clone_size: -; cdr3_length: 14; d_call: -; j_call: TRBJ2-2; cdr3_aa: CASSVDSNTGELFF; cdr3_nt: TGTGCCAGCAGCGTAGACTCGAACACCGGGGAGCTGTTTTTT
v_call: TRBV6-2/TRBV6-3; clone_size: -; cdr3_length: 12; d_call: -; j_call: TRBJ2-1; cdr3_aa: CASKGRNNEQFF; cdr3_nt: TGTGCCAGCAAGGGACGGAACAATGAGCAGTTCTTC
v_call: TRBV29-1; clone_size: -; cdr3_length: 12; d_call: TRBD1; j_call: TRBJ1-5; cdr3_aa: CSAGQGNQPQHF; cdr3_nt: TGCAGCGCCGGACAGGGCAATCAGCCCCAGCATTTT
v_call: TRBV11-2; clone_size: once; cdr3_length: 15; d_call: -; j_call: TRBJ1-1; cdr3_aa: CASSLDQGELTEAFF; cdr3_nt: TGTGCCAGCAGCTTAGATCAAGGGGAATTAACTGAAGCTTTCTTT
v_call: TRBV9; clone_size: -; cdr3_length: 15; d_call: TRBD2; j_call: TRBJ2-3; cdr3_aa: CASSVGGRSGDTQYF; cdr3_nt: TGTGCCAGCAGCGTAGGCGGGAGAAGCGGAGATACGCAGTATTTT
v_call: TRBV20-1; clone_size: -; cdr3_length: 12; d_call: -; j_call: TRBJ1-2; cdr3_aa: CSAEAGNYGYTF; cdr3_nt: TGCAGTGCTGAGGCAGGGAACTATGGCTACACCTTC
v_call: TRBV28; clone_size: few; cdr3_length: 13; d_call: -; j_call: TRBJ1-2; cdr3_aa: CASSPQGLYGYTF; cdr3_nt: TGTGCCAGCAGTCCTCAGGGGCTCTATGGCTACACCTTC
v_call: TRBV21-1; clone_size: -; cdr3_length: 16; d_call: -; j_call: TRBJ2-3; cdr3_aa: CASSCWIGTSTDTQYF; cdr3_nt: TGTGCCAGCAGCTGTTGGATCGGGACCAGCACAGATACGCAGTATTTT
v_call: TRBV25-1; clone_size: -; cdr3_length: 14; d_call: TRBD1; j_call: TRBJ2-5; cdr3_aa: CASSNRGWGETQYF; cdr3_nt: TGTGCCAGCAGTAACAGGGGCTGGGGAGAGACCCAGTACTTC
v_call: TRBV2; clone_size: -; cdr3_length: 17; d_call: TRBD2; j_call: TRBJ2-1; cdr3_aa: CASSDHLGLAGGRKQFF; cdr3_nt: TGTGCCAGCAGTGATCATTTGGGACTAGCGGGGGGGAGGAAGCAGTTCTTC
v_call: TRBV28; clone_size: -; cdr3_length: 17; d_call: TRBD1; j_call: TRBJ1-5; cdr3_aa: CASSDPGTGASNQPQHF; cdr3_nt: TGTGCCAGCAGCGACCCCGGGACAGGCGCTAGCAATCAGCCCCAGCATTTT
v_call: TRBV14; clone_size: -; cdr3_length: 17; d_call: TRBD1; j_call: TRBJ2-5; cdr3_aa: CASSQDEGALPQETQYF; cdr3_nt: TGTGCCAGCAGCCAAGATGAGGGGGCGCTACCTCAAGAGACCCAGTACTTC
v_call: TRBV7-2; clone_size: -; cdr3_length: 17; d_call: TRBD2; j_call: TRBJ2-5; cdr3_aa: CASSLAKVAGGSETQYF; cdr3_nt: TGTGCCAGCAGCTTAGCGAAAGTAGCGGGGGGGTCGGAGACCCAGTACTTC
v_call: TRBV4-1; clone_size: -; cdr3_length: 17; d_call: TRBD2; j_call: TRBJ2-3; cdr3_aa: CASTLSGGVLNTDTQYF; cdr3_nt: TGCGCCAGCACCCTTAGCGGGGGGGTACTCAACACAGATACGCAGTATTTT
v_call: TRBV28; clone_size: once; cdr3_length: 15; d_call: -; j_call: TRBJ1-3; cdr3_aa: CASSLGFGRGSTIYF; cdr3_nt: TGTGCCAGCAGTTTAGGATTCGGCAGGGGAAGCACCATATATTTT
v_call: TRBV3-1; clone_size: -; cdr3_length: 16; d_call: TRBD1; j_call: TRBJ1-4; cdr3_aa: CASSPMTGTGNEKLFF; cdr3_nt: TGTGCCAGCAGCCCGATGACCGGGACAGGGAATGAAAAACTGTTTTTT
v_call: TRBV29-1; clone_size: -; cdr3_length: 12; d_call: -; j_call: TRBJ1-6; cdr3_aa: CSVRDNNSPLHF; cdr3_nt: TGCAGCGTCCGGGATAATAATTCACCCCTCCACTTT
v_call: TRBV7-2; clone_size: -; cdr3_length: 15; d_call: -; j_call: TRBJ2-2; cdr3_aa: CASSPNGENTGELFF; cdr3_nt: TGTGCCAGCAGCCCCAATGGAGAAAACACCGGGGAGCTGTTTTTT
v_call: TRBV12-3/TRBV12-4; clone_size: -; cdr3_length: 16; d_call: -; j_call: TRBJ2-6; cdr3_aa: CASSFEGAPGANVLTF; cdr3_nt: TGTGCCAGCAGTTTTGAAGGGGCCCCTGGGGCCAACGTCCTGACTTTC